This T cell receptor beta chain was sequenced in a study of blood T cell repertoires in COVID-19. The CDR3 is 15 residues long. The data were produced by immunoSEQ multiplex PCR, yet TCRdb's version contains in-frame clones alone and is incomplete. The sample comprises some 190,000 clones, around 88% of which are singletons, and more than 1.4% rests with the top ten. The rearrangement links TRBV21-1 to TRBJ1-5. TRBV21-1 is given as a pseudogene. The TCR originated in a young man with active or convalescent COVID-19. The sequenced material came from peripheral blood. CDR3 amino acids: CASSKWGVDNQPQHF. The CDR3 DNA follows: TGTGCCAGCAGCAAATGGGGGGTTGACAATCAGCCCCAGCATTTT.